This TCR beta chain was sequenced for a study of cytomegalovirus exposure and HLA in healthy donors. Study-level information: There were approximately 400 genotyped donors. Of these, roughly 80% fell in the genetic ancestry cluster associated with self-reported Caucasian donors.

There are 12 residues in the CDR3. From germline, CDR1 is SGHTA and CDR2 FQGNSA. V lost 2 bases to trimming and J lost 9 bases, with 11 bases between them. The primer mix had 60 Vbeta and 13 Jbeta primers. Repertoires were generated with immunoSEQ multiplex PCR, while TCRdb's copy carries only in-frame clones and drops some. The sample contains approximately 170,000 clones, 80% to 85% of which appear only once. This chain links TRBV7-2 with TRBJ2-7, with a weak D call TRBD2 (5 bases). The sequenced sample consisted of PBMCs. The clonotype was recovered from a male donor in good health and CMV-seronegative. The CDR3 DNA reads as TGTGCCAGCAGCTTAACCCCCCGGGGGCAGTACTTC. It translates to CASSLTPRGQYF.